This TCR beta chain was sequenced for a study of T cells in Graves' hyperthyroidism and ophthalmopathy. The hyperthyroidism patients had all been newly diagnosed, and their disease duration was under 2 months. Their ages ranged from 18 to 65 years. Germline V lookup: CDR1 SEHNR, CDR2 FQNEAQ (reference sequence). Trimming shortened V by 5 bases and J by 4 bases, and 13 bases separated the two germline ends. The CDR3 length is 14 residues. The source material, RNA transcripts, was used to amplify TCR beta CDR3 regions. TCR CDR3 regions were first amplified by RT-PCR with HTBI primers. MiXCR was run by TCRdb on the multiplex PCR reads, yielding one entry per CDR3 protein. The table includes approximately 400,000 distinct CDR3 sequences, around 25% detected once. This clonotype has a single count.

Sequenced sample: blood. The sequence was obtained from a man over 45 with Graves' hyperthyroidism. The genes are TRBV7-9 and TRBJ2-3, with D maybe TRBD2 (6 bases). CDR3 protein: CASSDARDADTQYF. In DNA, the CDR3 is TGTGCCAGCAGCGACGCGCGGGACGCAGATACGCAGTATTTT. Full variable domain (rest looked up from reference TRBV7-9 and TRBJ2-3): DTGVSQNPRHKITKRGQNVTFRCDPISEHNRLYWYRQTLGQGPEFLTYFQNEAQLEKSRLLSDRFSAERPKGSFSTLEIQRTEQGDSAMYLCASSDARDADTQYFGPGTRLTVL.